What follows describes a single TCR beta chain. Its specificity is unknown. The sample originates from a study of OX40 agonist ivuxolimab in advanced cancers. Study-level findings and limits: Expansion of clones was among the lowest in partial responders at 0.1-3.0 mg/kg. Clonal expansion by week 6 occurred in CD4+ and CD8+ blood T cells (at 0.1 to 3.0 mg/kg).

TCRdb's table, derived via immunoSEQ multiplex PCR, lists solely in-frame clones and lacks some. The sample contains over 85,000 clones, less than 90% of which appear only once. This CDR3 is built from 14 residues. V was cut by 2 bases and J by 4 bases, with 12 bases left in between. CDR1 and CDR2 (germline): SGHNT, YYREEE (reference sequence). The chain is built from TRBV5-4 and TRBJ2-5; D possibly corresponds to TRBD1 (7 bases). Material: CD4+ or CD8+ T cells sorted from blood, obtained in a trial of the OX40 agonist ivuxolimab. This clonotype originated in an adult with an advanced solid tumor such as melanoma, head and neck, liver or kidney cancer. The CDR3 DNA reads TGTGCCAGCAGCTTCCGACAGGGAGGAGAGACCCAGTACTTC. Its translation is CASSFRQGGETQYF.